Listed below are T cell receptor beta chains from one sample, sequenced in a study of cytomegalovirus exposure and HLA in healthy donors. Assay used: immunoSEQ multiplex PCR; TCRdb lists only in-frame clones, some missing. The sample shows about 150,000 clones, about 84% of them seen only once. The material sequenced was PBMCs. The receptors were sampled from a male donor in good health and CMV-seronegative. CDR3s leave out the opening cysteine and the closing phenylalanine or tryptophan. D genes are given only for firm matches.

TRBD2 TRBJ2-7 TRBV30 AWTAAGVFYEQY
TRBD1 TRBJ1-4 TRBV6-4 ASSYDRVDEKLF
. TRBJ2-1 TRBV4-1 ASSPQSDYNEQF
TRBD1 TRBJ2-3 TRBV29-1 SVEGTGALRDTQY
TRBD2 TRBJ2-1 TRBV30 ALRGTSGSINEQF
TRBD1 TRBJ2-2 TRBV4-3 ASSQGTGGTGELF
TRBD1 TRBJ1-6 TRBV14 ASSQGGQGGDYYNSPLH
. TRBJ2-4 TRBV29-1 SVEREKLQY
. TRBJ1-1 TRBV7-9 AILDAGLGTEAF
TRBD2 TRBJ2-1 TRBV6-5 ASSYSPTSGYQF
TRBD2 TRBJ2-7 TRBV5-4 ASSGGLAEIYEQY
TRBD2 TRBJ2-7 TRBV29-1 SVASGYEQY
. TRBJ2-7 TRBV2 ALRDSSYEQY
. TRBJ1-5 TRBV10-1 ASSEARGPRNQPQH
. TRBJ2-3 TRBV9 ASSVGLASTDTQY
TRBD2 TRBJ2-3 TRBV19 ASRSLAGPDTQY
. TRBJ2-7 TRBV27 ASSSDSYEQY
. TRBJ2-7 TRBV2 ASSEALGRGYEQY
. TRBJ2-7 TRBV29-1 SVREITYEQY
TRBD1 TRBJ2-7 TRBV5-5 ASSVSGGRAYEQY
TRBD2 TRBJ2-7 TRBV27 ASSLSQLAGKHAYEQY
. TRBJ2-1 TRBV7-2 ASSLTESSYNEQF
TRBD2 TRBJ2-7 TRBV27 ASRESGGPSYEQY
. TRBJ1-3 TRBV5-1 ASSLTGPSGNTIY
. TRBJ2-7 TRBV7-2 ASSLFSLQY
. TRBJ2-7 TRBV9 ASSANDRPFSNEQY
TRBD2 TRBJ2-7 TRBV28 ASSDFYNGLEAVRGQY